This entry describes one TCR beta chain. Its matching antigen is unknown. The authors made TCR cDNA by 5'RACE template switching, adding a universal primer site and UMIs. Using its own MiXCR run on the 5' RACE reads, TCRdb lists one record per CDR3 protein. This table holds 450,000 to 550,000 distinct CDR3 sequences, roughly 21% found once. Germline CDR1 SQVTM, CDR2 ANQGSEA. This CDR3 is 13 amino acids long. The V and J ends lost 8 bases and 0 bases, in that order; junction bases with no gene match: 4. The data were obtained in a study of T cells after yellow fever vaccination. Study findings and constraints: Abundant contaminating clonotypes from the bulk population could appear in FACS-sorted repertoires. The secondary response peaked faster, at day 5 versus 15, but was weaker. Re-detected after boosting: most primary clones, around 97% of CD4 and 75% to 90% of CD8.

Material: PBMCs, obtained 15 days after the yellow fever booster vaccination. The chain couples TRBV29-1 to TRBJ2-7; 10 bases are shared with TRBD1. The source is a man aged 25 to 40 who received the YFV17D yellow fever vaccine. The DNA of the CDR3 is TGCAGCACGGGACAGGGGCTCTCCTACGAGCAGTACTTC. Amino acids: CSTGQGLSYEQYF.